This T cell receptor beta chain was profiled in a study of human T cells and chemical hapten exposure (dated by TCRdb to the early 2020s). About the investigation overall: For sensitization, 2% DPC in acetone was applied to an approximately 2 cm by approximately 2 cm area of upper inner arm skin. Throughout the roughly 24-week study period, patients were also given weekly therapeutic DPC doses on the scalp. Patch testing was done on the upper back using Finn chambers containing 0.01% DPC, and results were scored after 6 days according to International Contact Dermatitis Research Group standards. Alopecia areata with under or over 50% scalp involvement, alopecia totalis and alopecia universalis were represented in the patient cohort, which was mostly female. Libraries were combined into a pool for sequencing, and differences in TCR yield between samples came mainly from small differences in library volumes within the pool. This study followed changes in the peripheral blood TCR repertoire in vivo during primary and secondary sensitization of alopecia patients to the hapten diphenylcyclopropenone (DPC). Blood samples were taken from patients before sensitization (week 0) and then at 2, 6 and about 24 weeks after DPC sensitization. Roughly 30 alopecia patients provided blood for TCR sequencing at one to four time points (pre-sensitization, 2, 6 and 24 weeks).

Comments on this clonotype: This clone's antigen is unknown. Base qualities are missing; no much larger clone stands one base away.

Library preparation used RACE. Instrument on record: NextSeq 500. During library preparation, unique molecular identifiers were attached to individual cDNA molecules so that TCRs could be counted quantitatively and reproducibly. From each blood RNA sample, both TCR alpha and TCR beta chains were sequenced. The authors' pipeline ran thus. Samples had a median of about 96,000 TCRs, with a range from roughly 23,224 to 700,000. V, J and CDR3 annotation of the TCR reads was carried out using the Decombinator software suite. For PS versus PT1 abundance plots, all samples were subsampled to the same number of TCRs (28,000). Expanded TCRs were defined as absent before sensitization and observed at least eight times at the 2-week time point. TCRdb itself trimmed the public reads at Q25 with fastp, ran MiXCR and retained productive beta chains. Records with the same CDR3 protein are collapsed into one entry carrying the most frequent genes and DNA. The V and J calls were determined by TCRdb, not by the authors. The sample contains 340,000 or so distinct CDR3 sequences, approximately 6.9% of them found a single time. The ten top clones hold 7.5% to 9% of the sample.

The CDR3 goes from the cysteine to the phenylalanine over 15 residues. The entry retains the CDR3 DNA only, 45 bases that are in frame from base 1. Cut back by 4 bases and 3 bases, the V and J ends lie 15 bases apart. The germline V gene specifies MNHEY as CDR1 and SVGEGT as CDR2. Reading the label with the study, this specimen's time point is: patch test 1, 2 weeks after DPC sensitization. What this sample's treatment or condition label stands for: therapeutic diphenylcyclopropenone sensitization with weekly scalp DPC. Blood at each patch-test visit was drawn before the patch test was applied. Eligible patients were aged 18 to 70, diagnosed with alopecia, deemed suitable for DPC therapy, and excluded if pregnant. Total RNA was extracted from unfractionated whole blood that had been collected in Tempus Blood RNA tubes. Study-wide conclusions, independent of this receptor: Expanded TCRs formed significantly more large CDR3 similarity clusters than pre-sensitization or healthy control sets, consistent with antigen-driven responses. Alopecia, a presumed autoimmune disease, was present in all patients, so the immune response of the patients might differ from that of healthy individuals. The number of TCRs above 1 in 1000 frequency did not change with DPC sensitization; there was no evidence of global repertoire structure alterations. After repeated subsampling, the strength of the expansion versus patch-test correlation and the threshold at which it became significant changed. A positive correlation was found between the number of PT1 expanded TCRs and patch test score, with significance reached at thresholds 8, 16 and 32 but not 4.

Sequenced material: whole blood, taken in connection with sensitization to the hapten diphenylcyclopropenone (DPC). The chain couples TRBV6-2 or TRBV6-3 to TRBJ1-1, with TRBD1 perhaps the D gene, on 5 matching bases. This clonotype was obtained from a young woman with alopecia areata. Some clones in this sample may be carry-over from other donors' samples. The encoded CDR3 is CASSSALGAHTEAFF. The DNA is as follows: TGTGCCAGCAGTTCCGCCTTAGGGGCCCACACTGAAGCTTTCTTT.